The clone carrying this T cell receptor beta chain was counted at least ten times. What it recognizes is unknown. This entry belongs to a study of T-cell reconstitution after alpha-beta-depleted transplantation in children. Broader study findings: Expanded clones from the graft, numbering several hundred, reportedly supplied alpha-beta T cells about two months after transplant. Most T-cell counts and diversity one year after the transplant came from T cells that were newly produced.

Unique molecular identifiers tagged the TCRbeta library. TCRdb itself ran the PCR reads through MiXCR, one entry per CDR3 protein. The data show more than 90,000 distinct CDR3 sequences, over 9% seen once. The starting material was PBMCs, obtained before TCRalphabeta/CD19-depleted stem cell transplant. The source is a boy aged 2 to 10 with acute lymphoblastic leukemia, due to receive a stem cell transplant.

CDR3 nucleotide sequence: TGCAGTGCATTAGGGGACTCCTTCTCCTACAATGAGCAGTTCTTC. It codes for CSALGDSFSYNEQFF. This sequence joins TRBV20-1 and TRBJ2-1; D is perhaps TRBD2 (6 bases). CDR1 is DFQATT, CDR2 SNEGSKA, per germline (reference sequence). V was clipped by 6 bases and J by 0 bases, with 15 bases between them. The CDR3 consists of 15 residues.